These 24 T cell receptor beta chains came from one sample sequenced in a study of control samples from healthy donors and cancer patients (dated by TCRdb to 2019 to 2021). The library was generated by the immunoSEQ multiplex PCR assay. Drawn from immuneACCESS, this table holds only the in-frame rearrangements with V and J called that TCRdb kept. Clones are partly lost; checked studies trace under half to an unresolved V gene and leave the rest unexplained. In this sample the table shows 100,000 to 150,000 clones, 90% of which occur a single time. 2% to 2.5% of the sample is taken by the ten largest. The sample taken for sequencing was blood. These receptors originate from a man younger than 35 in good health.

This clone was counted a few times. The CDR3 bases are TGTGCCATCAGTGATCCTAAGGTTGTGGGACGTTACAATGAGCAGTTCTTC. It codes for CAISDPKVVGRYNEQFF. This chain joins TRBV10-3 and TRBJ2-1, with D perhaps matching TRBD1 or TRBD2 (5 bases each). The CDR3 runs to 17 residues. Trimming cost V 3 bases and J 4 bases, with 19 bases left between them. CDR1 and CDR2 from the germline V gene are ENHRY and SYGVKD.

This chain links TRBV6-5 with TRBJ1-5; TRBD1 agrees at 9 bases. Germline CDR1 is MNHEY and CDR2 is SVGAGI. This CDR3 spans 14 amino acids. V trimming: 5 bases; J trimming: 11 bases; junction bases outside the gene matches: 10. CDR3 amino acids: CASSKRQGGWTQHF. CDR3 bases: TGTGCCAGCAGTAAGAGACAGGGGGGATGGACCCAGCATTTT.

This chain joins TRBV7-9 and TRBJ2-5, with 8 bases that match TRBD1. The V segment lost 2 bases and the J segment 0 bases; nucleotides outside the gene matches: 2. This CDR3 contains 15 residues. Germline V gene sequence: CDR1 SEHNR, CDR2 FQNEAQ (reference sequence). The CDR3 reads CASSLTGGYQETQYF. The DNA of the CDR3 is TGTGCCAGCAGCTTAACAGGGGGGTACCAAGAGACCCAGTACTTC. The full variable domain, completed using reference TRBV7-9 and TRBJ2-5, is DTGVSQNPRHKITKRGQNVTFRCDPISEHNRLYWYRQTLGQGPEFLTYFQNEAQLEKSRLLSDRFSAERPKGSFSTLEIQRTEQGDSAMYLCASSLTGGYQETQYFGPGTRLLVL.

CDR3 coding DNA: TGTGCCTGGAGTGATTCGGGTTGGGGAAACACCATATATTTT. Translated: CAWSDSGWGNTIYF. The chain links TRBV30 to TRBJ1-3; D remains unclear. Germline lookup yields CDR1 GTSNPN and CDR2 SVGIG (reference sequence). With 1 base removed from V and 4 bases from J, the gap between germline ends came to 11 bases. The CDR3 length is 14 residues.

The rearrangement joins TRBV5-1 to TRBJ2-1, with D uncertain. Between the trimmed V and J ends, which lost 1 base and 4 bases, there was a span of 9 bases. The CDR3 totals 14 residues. The V gene's germline CDR1 is SGHRS and CDR2 YFSETQ. Here the CDR3 DNA reads TGCGCCAGCAGCTTGTACGGACCATACAATGAGCAGTTCTTC. Amino acid sequence: CASSLYGPYNEQFF. Complete variable domain (other parts from reference TRBV5-1 and TRBJ2-1): KAGVTQTPRYLIKTRGQQVTLSCSPISGHRSVSWYQQTPGQGLQFLFEYFSETQRNKGNFPGRFSGRQFSNSRSEMNVSTLELGDSALYLCASSLYGPYNEQFFGPGTRLTVL.

The J gene is TRBJ1-1, the V gene TRBV19; D is unclear. Deletions cut 1 base from V and 6 bases from J, with 12 bases between. Looked up from germline, CDR1 is LNHDA and CDR2 is SQIVND (reference sequence). This CDR3 comprises 14 residues. CDR3: CASSIAVLVPEAFF. The CDR3 DNA follows: TGTGCCAGTAGTATAGCAGTCTTGGTCCCTGAAGCTTTCTTT.

The rearrangement uses TRBV2 and TRBJ2-1, with no clear D. Germline V CDR1 and CDR2: SNHLY, FYNNEI. V was trimmed by 5 bases and J by 0 bases, leaving 5 bases between them. This CDR3 contains 13 residues. DNA of the CDR3: TGTGCCAGCAGTATCAACTCCTACAATGAGCAGTTCTTC. As protein: CASSINSYNEQFF. The variable domain in full, completed from reference TRBV2 and TRBJ2-1, reads EPEVTQTPSHQVTQMGQEVILRCVPISNHLYFYWYRQILGQKVEFLVSFYNNEISEKSEIFDDQFSVERPDGSNFTLKIRSTKLEDSAMYFCASSINSYNEQFFGPGTRLTVL.

The genes are TRBV11-1 and TRBJ2-7; a possible D gene is TRBD1 (5 bases). Trimming pared 3 bases from V and 3 bases from J, leaving 9 bases between. This CDR3 region has 13 residues. The germline CDR1 and CDR2 sequences are SGHAT and FQDESV (reference sequence). The CDR3 sequence is CASSLDNYYEQYF. Written as DNA, the CDR3 is TGTGCCAGCAGCTTGGACAACTACTACGAGCAGTACTTC.

V and J are TRBV5-4 and TRBJ2-7, with D possibly TRBD2 on 5 matching bases. V was clipped by 2 bases and J by 7 bases, with 16 bases between them. The CDR3 is 14 amino acids. Germline loops: CDR1 SGHNT, CDR2 YYREEE (reference sequence). The CDR3 nucleotides are TGTGCCAGCAGCTTAACCTTCTCTAGCCCTGAGCAGTACTTC. It encodes CASSLTFSSPEQYF. The whole variable domain, remainder taken from reference TRBV5-4 and TRBJ2-7, is ETGVTQSPTHLIKTRGQQVTLRCSSQSGHNTVSWYQQALGQGPQFIFQYYREEENGRGNFPPRFSGLQFPNYSSELNVNALELDDSALYLCASSLTFSSPEQYFGPGTRLTVT.

This sequence joins TRBV30 and TRBJ2-3, with D perhaps matching TRBD2 (6 bases). The germline V and J ends were trimmed by 4 bases and 3 bases, with 11 bases remaining between them. The CDR3 is 13 amino acids. Looked up from germline, CDR1 is GTSNPN and CDR2 is SVGIG (reference sequence). This chain's CDR3 is CAWMVGGTDTQYF. The CDR3 nucleotides are TGTGCCTGGATGGTGGGAGGTACAGATACGCAGTATTTT.

CDR3 bases: TGTGCCTCCCGGGACAGTCAAATATATGGCTACACCTTC. Translation gives CASRDSQIYGYTF. V is TRBV10-3 and J is TRBJ1-2; TRBD1 matches at 7 bases. CDR3 size: 13 residues. CDR1 ENHRY and CDR2 SYGVKD come from the germline V gene. V shed 11 bases, J shed 5 bases, and the junction held 11 bases outside the gene matches.

The rearrangement links TRBV5-5 to TRBJ2-3; the D is unclear. Trimming cost V 4 bases and J 3 bases, with 6 bases left between them. The CDR3 spans 12 residues. Germline V gene lookup returns CDR1 SGHKS and CDR2 YYEKEE (reference sequence). This chain's CDR3 is CASSRTTDTQYF. The CDR3 DNA reads as TGTGCCAGCAGCAGAACAACAGATACGCAGTATTTT.

The chain uses TRBV29-1 and TRBJ2-1; D is unclear. The V gene's germline CDR1 is SQVTM and CDR2 ANQGSEA. This CDR3 region has 11 residues. V was pared by 8 bases and J by 4 bases, with 9 bases between. CDR3: CSIQKYNEQFF. The CDR3 region has the DNA TGCAGCATACAAAAATACAATGAGCAGTTCTTC.

V is TRBV4-1 and J is TRBJ2-4; the match to TRBD1 covers 7 bases. The CDR3 is 18 residues long. Germline loops: CDR1 MGHRA, CDR2 YSYEKL. J gave up 0 bases and V 2 bases, and 10 bases lay outside the gene matches. This CDR3 reads CASSQSEQGEKAKNIQYF. The DNA of the CDR3 is TGCGCCAGCAGCCAATCCGAGCAGGGGGAAAAAGCCAAAAACATTCAGTACTTC.

The rearrangement uses TRBV6-5 and TRBJ1-1, with D possibly matching TRBD1 (6 bases). The CDR3 spans 13 residues. Germline loops: CDR1 MNHEY, CDR2 SVGAGI. V shed 4 bases and J shed 4 bases, with 10 bases lying between them. CDR3 nucleotide sequence: TGTGCCAGCAGTTTGGGGGGCCTCACTGAAGCTTTCTTT. This sequence encodes CASSLGGLTEAFF.

This clone was seen more than once but under ten times. CDR3 nucleotide sequence: TGTGCTAGTGGCTCCCGGCCGCTCCAAGAGACCCAGTACTTC. It encodes CASGSRPLQETQYF. The chain joins TRBV12-5 to TRBJ2-5; D is unclear. The CDR3 is made up of 14 amino acids. CDR1 is LGHNT and CDR2 is FRNRAP in the germline V gene. Trimming left V 6 bases short and J 1 base short, with 12 bases between.

As DNA, the CDR3 is TGTGCCAGTAGTTCACAGGGACCGGCTGAAGCTTTCTTT. Amino acids: CASSSQGPAEAFF. This chain uses TRBV19 with TRBJ1-1; D may be TRBD1 (6 bases). Germline V gives CDR1 LNHDA, CDR2 SQIVND (reference sequence). This CDR3 has 13 amino acids. The V end lost 5 bases, the J end lost 6 bases, and 13 bases lay between the germline ends.

The gene calls are TRBV6-1 and TRBJ1-5; D not certain. In germline, CDR1 is MNHNS, CDR2 SASEGT. V lost 1 base and J 6 bases, leaving 16 bases between the germline ends. The CDR3 contains 16 residues. As DNA, the CDR3 is TGTGCCAGCAGTGAAGTTGTCGGATGGGATAGTCAGCCCCAGCATTTT. Translating gives CASSEVVGWDSQPQHF.

The chain's CDR3 is CASSSSSGTEQYF. The CDR3 nucleotides read TGTGCCAGCAGTTCCTCCTCGGGCACCGAGCAGTACTTC. V gene TRBV12-3 or TRBV12-4 combines with J gene TRBJ2-7; no definite D call. Trimming stripped 4 bases from V and 6 bases from J, with 13 bases between. There are 13 residues in the CDR3.

V usage is TRBV5-1 and J usage is TRBJ2-3, with 15 bases that match TRBD2. Germline-derived CDR1 and CDR2 are SGHRS and YFSETQ. V was clipped by 0 bases and J by 9 bases; unmatched bases: 11. The CDR3 loop spans 18 amino acids. DNA for the CDR3: TGCGCCAGCAGCTTGGTCGGCCCCGGACTAGCGGGAGGGGGGACGCAGTATTTT. Translating it yields CASSLVGPGLAGGGTQYF.

The V call is TRBV11-3, the J call TRBJ2-3; 11 nucleotides align to TRBD2. This CDR3 spans 16 amino acids. Germline V gene sequence: CDR1 SGHNT, CDR2 YENEEA. The J segment lost 0 bases and the V segment lost 5 bases, leaving 4 bases of the junction unmatched. The CDR3, as DNA: TGTGCCAGCAGCCGTGGGACTAGCGGTAGCACAGATACGCAGTATTTT. Translated, it gives CASSRGTSGSTDTQYF.

The genes are TRBV11-2 and TRBJ2-1; possibly TRBD1 for D (5 bases). Germline V gene data show CDR1 as SGHAT and CDR2 as FQNNGV. The CDR3 is 15 amino acids. Between the trimmed V and J ends, which lost 5 bases and 4 bases, there was a span of 15 bases. CDR3 bases: TGTGCCAGCAGCCCCCTCGTGGGGCAGTACAATGAGCAGTTCTTC. It translates to CASSPLVGQYNEQFF.

The genes are TRBV18 and TRBJ2-7, with 9 bases identical to TRBD1. CDR3 length: 16 residues. Losses at the gene ends were 3 bases for V and 4 bases for J; bases not matched to a gene: 10. Germline V gene lookup returns CDR1 KGHSH and CDR2 LQKENI. In DNA form, the CDR3 reads TGTGCCAGCTCACCGCCGGGGACAGGGAGTCTATACGAGCAGTACTTC. It yields the protein CASSPPGTGSLYEQYF.

The CDR3: CAIAGGSSGANVLTF. In DNA form, the CDR3 reads TGTGCCATAGCGGGGGGATCCTCTGGGGCCAACGTCCTGACTTTC. The chain is built from TRBV10-3 and TRBJ2-6, with TRBD2 matching 9 bases. CDR1 and CDR2 from the germline V gene are ENHRY and SYGVKD. The CDR3 covers 15 residues. The junction had 3 bases not matched to a gene; V was cut back by 9 bases and J by 0 bases.